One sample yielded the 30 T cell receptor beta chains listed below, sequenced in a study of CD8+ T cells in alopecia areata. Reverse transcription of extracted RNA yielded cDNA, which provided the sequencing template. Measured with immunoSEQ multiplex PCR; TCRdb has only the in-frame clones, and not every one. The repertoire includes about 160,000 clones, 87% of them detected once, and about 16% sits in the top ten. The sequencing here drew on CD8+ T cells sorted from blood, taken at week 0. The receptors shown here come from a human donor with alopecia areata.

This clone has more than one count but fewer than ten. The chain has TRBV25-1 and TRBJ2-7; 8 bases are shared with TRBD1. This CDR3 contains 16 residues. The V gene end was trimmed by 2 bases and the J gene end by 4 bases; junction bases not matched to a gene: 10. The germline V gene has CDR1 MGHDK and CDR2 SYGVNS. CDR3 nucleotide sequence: TGTGCCAGCAGTGAAAACGGGGGACAGGTAGGGTACGAGCAGTACTTC. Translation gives CASSENGGQVGYEQYF.

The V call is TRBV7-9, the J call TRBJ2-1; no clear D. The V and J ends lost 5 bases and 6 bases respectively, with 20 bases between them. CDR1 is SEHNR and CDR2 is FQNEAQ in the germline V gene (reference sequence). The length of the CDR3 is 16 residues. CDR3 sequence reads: CASSPAVGSFFNEQFF. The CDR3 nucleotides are TGTGCCAGCAGCCCCGCAGTTGGTAGTTTTTTCAATGAGCAGTTCTTC.

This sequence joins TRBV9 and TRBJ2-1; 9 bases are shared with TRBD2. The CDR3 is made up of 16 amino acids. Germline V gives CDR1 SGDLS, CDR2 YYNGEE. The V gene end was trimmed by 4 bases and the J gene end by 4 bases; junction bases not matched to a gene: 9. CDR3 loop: CASSPVLAGSYNEQFF. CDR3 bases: TGTGCCAGCAGCCCGGTCCTAGCGGGATCTTACAATGAGCAGTTCTTC.

Here the CDR3 DNA reads TGCAGCGTTGAGGAGACAGGAAACGAGCAGTACTTC. It is translated as CSVEETGNEQYF. The chain carries TRBV29-1 and TRBJ2-7; TRBD1 might be the D (6 bases). CDR1 and CDR2 (germline): SQVTM, ANQGSEA. V was cut by 3 bases and J by 5 bases, with 11 bases left in between. This CDR3 has 12 amino acids.

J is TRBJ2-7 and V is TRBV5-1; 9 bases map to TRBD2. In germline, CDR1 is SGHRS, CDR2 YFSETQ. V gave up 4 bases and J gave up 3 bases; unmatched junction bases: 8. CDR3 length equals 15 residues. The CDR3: CASSRVVAGDYEQYF. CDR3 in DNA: TGCGCCAGCAGCCGGGTGGTAGCGGGAGACTACGAGCAGTACTTC. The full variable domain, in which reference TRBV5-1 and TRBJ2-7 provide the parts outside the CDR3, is KAGVTQTPRYLIKTRGQQVTLSCSPISGHRSVSWYQQTPGQGLQFLFEYFSETQRNKGNFPGRFSGRQFSNSRSEMNVSTLELGDSALYLCASSRVVAGDYEQYFGPGTRLTVT.

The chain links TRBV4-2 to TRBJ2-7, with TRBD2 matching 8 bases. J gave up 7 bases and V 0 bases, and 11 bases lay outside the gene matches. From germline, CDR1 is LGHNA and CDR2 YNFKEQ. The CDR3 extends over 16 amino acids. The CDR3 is CASSQEGLDQGDEQYF. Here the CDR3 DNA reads TGTGCCAGCAGCCAAGAGGGACTAGACCAGGGTGATGAGCAGTACTTC.

CDR3: CASSPTGLLYSTDTQYF. CDR3 bases: TGTGCCAGCAGCCCGACGGGACTACTGTATAGCACAGATACGCAGTATTTT. This sequence joins TRBV7-2 and TRBJ2-3; 7 bases agree with TRBD2. The CDR3 loop spans 17 amino acids. J lost 0 bases, V lost 5 bases, and 11 bases had no gene match. CDR1 SGHTA and CDR2 FQGNSA come from the germline V gene.

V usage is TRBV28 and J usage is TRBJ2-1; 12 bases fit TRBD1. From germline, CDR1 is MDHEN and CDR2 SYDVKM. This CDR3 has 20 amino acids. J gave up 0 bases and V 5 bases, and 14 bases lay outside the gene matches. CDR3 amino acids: CASSPHGTGGEIGSYNEQFF. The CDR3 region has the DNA TGTGCCAGCAGTCCCCATGGGACAGGGGGCGAGATCGGCTCCTACAATGAGCAGTTCTTC.

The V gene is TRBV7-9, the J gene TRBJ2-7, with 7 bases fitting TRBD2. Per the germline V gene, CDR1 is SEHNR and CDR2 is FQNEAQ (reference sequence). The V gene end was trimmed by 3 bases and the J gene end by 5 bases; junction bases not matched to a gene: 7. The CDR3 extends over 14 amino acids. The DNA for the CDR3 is TGTGCCAGCAGCTTGGCTAGCGGTCTGCACGAGCAGTACTTC. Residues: CASSLASGLHEQYF.

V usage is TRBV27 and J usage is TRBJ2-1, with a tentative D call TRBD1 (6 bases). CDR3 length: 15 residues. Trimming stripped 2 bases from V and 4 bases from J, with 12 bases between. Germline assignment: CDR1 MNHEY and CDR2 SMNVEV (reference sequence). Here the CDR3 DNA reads TGTGCCAGCAGTTTAAATCCGACAGGTTACAATGAGCAGTTCTTC. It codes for CASSLNPTGYNEQFF.

The CDR3 DNA reads TGCAGCGTTGAACCGTCGGGAGGCGATGAGCAGTTCTTC. It specifies CSVEPSGGDEQFF. V gene TRBV29-1 combines with J gene TRBJ2-1, with 7 nucleotides matching TRBD2. Germline CDR1 is SQVTM and CDR2 is ANQGSEA. Losses at the gene ends were 2 bases for V and 8 bases for J; bases not matched to a gene: 6. CDR3 length: 13 residues.

CDR3 nucleotide sequence: TGTGCCAGCAGTTACTCAGGTCGGCTACACTACAATGAGCAGTTCTTC. Protein product: CASSYSGRLHYNEQFF. V is TRBV6-6 and J is TRBJ2-1; no clear D. Trimming removed 0 bases from V and 3 bases from J, with 12 bases in between. Germline CDR1 is MNHNY and CDR2 is SVGAGI (reference sequence). The length of the CDR3 is 16 residues.

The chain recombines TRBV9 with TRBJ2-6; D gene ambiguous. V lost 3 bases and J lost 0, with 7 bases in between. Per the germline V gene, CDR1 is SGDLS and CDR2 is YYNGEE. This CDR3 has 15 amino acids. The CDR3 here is CASSETFSGANVLTF. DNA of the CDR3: TGTGCCAGCAGCGAAACCTTCTCTGGGGCCAACGTCCTGACTTTC.

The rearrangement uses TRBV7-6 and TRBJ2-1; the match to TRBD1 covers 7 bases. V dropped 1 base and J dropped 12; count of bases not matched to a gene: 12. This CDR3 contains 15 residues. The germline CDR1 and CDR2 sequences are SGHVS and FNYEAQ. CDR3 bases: TGTGCCAGCAGCTTAGAGACTTTTTGGGACAGAGGGCAGTTCTTC. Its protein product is CASSLETFWDRGQFF.

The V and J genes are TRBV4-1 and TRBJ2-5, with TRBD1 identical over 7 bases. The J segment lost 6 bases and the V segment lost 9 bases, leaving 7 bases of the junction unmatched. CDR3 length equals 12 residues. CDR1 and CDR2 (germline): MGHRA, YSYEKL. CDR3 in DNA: TGCGCCAGTTCGGACAGGAAGAAGACCCAGTACTTC. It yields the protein CASSDRKKTQYF.

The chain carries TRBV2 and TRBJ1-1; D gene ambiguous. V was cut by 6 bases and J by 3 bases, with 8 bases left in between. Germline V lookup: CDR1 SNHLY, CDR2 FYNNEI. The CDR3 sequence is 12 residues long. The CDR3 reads CASRVGDTEAFF. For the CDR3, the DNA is TGTGCCAGCAGGGTCGGGGACACTGAAGCTTTCTTT.

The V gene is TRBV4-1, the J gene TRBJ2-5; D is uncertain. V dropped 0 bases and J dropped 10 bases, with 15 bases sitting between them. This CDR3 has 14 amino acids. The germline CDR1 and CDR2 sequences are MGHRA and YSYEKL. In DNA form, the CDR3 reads TGCGCCAGCAGCCAAGACTCCCCTCAATTTGACCAGTACTTC. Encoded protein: CASSQDSPQFDQYF.

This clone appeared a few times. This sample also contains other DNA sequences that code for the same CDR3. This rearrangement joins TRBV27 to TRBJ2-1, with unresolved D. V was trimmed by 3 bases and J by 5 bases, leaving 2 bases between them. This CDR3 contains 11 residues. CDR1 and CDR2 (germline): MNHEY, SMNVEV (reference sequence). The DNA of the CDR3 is TGTGCCAGCAGTTTGAACAATGAGCAGTTCTTC. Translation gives CASSLNNEQFF.

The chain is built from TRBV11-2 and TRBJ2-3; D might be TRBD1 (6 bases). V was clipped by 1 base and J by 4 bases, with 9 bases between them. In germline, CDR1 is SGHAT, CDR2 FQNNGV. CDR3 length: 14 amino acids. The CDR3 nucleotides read TGTGCCAGCAGCTTAGTGACAGGCCCAGATACGCAGTATTTT. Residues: CASSLVTGPDTQYF. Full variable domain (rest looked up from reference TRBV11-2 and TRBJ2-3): EAGVAQSPRYKIIEKRQSVAFWCNPISGHATLYWYQQILGQGPKLLIQFQNNGVVDDSQLPKDRFSAERLKGVDSTLKIQPAKLEDSAVYLCASSLVTGPDTQYFGPGTRLTVL.

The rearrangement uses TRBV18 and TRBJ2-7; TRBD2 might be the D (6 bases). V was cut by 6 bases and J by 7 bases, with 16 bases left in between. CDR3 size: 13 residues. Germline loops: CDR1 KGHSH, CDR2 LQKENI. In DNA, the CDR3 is TGTGCCAGCTCTCTGGGGGGAATGGGGGAGCAGTACTTC. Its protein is CASSLGGMGEQYF.

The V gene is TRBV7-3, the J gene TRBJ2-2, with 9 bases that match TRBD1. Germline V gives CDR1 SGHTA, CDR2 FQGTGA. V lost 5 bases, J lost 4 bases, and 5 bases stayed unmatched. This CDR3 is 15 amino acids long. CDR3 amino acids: CASSVGQGSTGELFF. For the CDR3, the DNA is TGTGCCAGCAGCGTGGGACAGGGTTCCACCGGGGAGCTGTTTTTT.

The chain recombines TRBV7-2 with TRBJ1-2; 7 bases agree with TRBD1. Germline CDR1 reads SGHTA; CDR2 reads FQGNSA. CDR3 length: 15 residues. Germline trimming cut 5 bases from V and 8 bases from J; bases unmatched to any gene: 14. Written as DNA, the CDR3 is TGTGCCAGCAGCCCGCACTTTGACAGGGTGCCCGGCTACACCTTC. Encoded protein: CASSPHFDRVPGYTF.

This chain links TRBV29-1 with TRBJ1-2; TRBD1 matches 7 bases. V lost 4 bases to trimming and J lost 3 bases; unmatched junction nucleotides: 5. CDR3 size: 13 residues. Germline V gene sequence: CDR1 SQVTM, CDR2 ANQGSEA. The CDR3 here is CSVATGEDYGYTF. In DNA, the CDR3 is TGCAGCGTTGCAACAGGGGAAGACTATGGCTACACCTTC.

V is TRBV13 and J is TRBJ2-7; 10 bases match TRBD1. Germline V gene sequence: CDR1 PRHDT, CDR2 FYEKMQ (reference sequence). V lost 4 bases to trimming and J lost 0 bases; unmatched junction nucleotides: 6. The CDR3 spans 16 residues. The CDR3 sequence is CASSWRQGASSYEQYF. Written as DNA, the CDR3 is TGTGCCAGCAGCTGGAGACAGGGGGCGTCCTCCTACGAGCAGTACTTC.

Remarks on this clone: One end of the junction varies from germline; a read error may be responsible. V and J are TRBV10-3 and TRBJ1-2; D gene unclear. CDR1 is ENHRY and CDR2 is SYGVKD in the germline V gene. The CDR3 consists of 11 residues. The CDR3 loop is CAIGESGGYTF. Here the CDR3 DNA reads TGTGCCATCGGTGAGTCCGGTGGCTACACCTTC.

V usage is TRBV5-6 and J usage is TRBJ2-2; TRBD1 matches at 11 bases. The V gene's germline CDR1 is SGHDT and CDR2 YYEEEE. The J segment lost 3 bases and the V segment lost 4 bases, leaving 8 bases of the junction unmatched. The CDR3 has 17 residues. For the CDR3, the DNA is TGTGCCAGCAGCGGACTAAGGGACAGGGGGGACACCGGGGAGCTGTTTTTT. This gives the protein CASSGLRDRGDTGELFF.

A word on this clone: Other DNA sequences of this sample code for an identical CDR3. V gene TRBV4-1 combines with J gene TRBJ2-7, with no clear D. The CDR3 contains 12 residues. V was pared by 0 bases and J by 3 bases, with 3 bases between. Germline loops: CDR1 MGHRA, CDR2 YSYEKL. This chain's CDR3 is CASSQEGYEQYF. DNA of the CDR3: TGCGCCAGCAGCCAAGAGGGCTACGAGCAGTACTTC.

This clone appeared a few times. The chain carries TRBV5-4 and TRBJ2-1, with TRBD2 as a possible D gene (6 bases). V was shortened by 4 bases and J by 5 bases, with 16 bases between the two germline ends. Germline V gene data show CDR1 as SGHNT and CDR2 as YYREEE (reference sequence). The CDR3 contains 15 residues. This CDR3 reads CASSRVGSSHNEQFF. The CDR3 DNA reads TGTGCCAGCAGCCGAGTCGGGAGCAGCCACAATGAGCAGTTCTTC. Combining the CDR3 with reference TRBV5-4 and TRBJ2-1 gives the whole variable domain ETGVTQSPTHLIKTRGQQVTLRCSSQSGHNTVSWYQQALGQGPQFIFQYYREEENGRGNFPPRFSGLQFPNYSSELNVNALELDDSALYLCASSRVGSSHNEQFFGPGTRLTVL.

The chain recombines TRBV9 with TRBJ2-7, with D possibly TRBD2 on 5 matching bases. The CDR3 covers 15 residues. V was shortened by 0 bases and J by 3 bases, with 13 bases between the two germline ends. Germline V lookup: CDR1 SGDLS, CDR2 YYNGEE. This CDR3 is CASSVGDYPYYEQYF. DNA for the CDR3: TGTGCCAGCAGCGTAGGAGACTACCCCTACTACGAGCAGTACTTC.

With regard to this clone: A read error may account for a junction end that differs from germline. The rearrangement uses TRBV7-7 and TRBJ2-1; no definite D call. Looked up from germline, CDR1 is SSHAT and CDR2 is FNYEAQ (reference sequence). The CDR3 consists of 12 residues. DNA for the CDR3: TGTGCTAGCAGCTTAAATGGCAATGAGCAGTTCTTC. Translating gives CASSLNGNEQFF.